One and the same sample provided the 24 T cell receptor beta chains below, sequenced in a study of graft-versus-host responses after intestinal transplantation. Clones were sequenced by immunoSEQ multiplex PCR, and TCRdb holds only the in-frame ones, with some missing. This table has about 90,000 clones, 90% to 95% appearing once. Which antigens these TCRs recognize remains unknown. Sequenced here: unstimulated CD8+ T cells sorted from spleen or lymph node cells, sampled before transplant. The receptor source for this set is a human donor who was the organ donor for an intestinal transplant.

This chain joins TRBV27 and TRBJ2-1; 8 nucleotides agree with TRBD1. The CDR3 has 12 residues. Trimming removed 7 bases from V and 6 bases from J; junction bases left unmatched: 2. Germline V gives CDR1 MNHEY, CDR2 SMNVEV (reference sequence). CDR3 sequence: CASNDRGNEQFF. The CDR3 DNA is TGTGCCAGCAACGACAGGGGCAATGAGCAGTTCTTC.

The genes are TRBV18 and TRBJ1-1; D perhaps matches TRBD1 (5 bases). Germline V CDR1 and CDR2: KGHSH, LQKENI. The CDR3 totals 17 residues. Trimming took 0 bases from V and 5 from J, leaving 19 bases between them. CDR3 protein: CASSPPSFGTGGTEAFF. Here the CDR3 DNA reads TGTGCCAGCTCACCACCAAGTTTCGGTACAGGAGGGACTGAAGCTTTCTTT.

The gene calls are TRBV19 and TRBJ1-1, with D possibly TRBD1 on 5 matching bases. Germline V gene data show CDR1 as LNHDA and CDR2 as SQIVND (reference sequence). The CDR3 is 13 amino acids. Trimming left V 5 bases short and J 1 base short, with 8 bases between. CDR3 loop: CASSWGGNTEAFF. In DNA, the CDR3 is TGTGCCAGTAGTTGGGGGGGGAACACTGAAGCTTTCTTT.

The chain employs TRBV4-3 and TRBJ2-7; 10 bases map to TRBD2. The CDR3 totals 14 residues. The germline V gene has CDR1 LGHNA and CDR2 YSLEER. V lost 1 base to trimming and J lost 4 bases; unmatched junction nucleotides: 1. The CDR3 sequence: CASSQGTSGYEQYF. CDR3 coding DNA: TGCGCCAGCAGCCAAGGGACTAGCGGATACGAGCAGTACTTC.

This clone was seen just once. J is TRBJ1-5 and V is TRBV7-3; 7 bases align to TRBD1. CDR1 and CDR2 (germline): SGHTA, FQGTGA. CDR3 length equals 18 residues. The J segment lost 0 bases and the V segment lost 5 bases, leaving 13 bases of the junction unmatched. The CDR3 protein is CASSRGTEGRNSNQPQHF. CDR3 DNA: TGTGCCAGCAGCCGCGGGACAGAAGGGCGAAATAGCAATCAGCCCCAGCATTTT.

This chain joins TRBV27 and TRBJ2-2, with TRBD2 matching over 8 bases. J was trimmed by 5 bases and V by 11 bases; bases with no gene match: 7. The CDR3 sequence is 13 residues long. Germline V CDR1 and CDR2: MNHEY, SMNVEV (reference sequence). The chain's CDR3 is CAVGTGGTGELFF. CDR3 DNA: TGTGCCGTCGGGACGGGGGGGACCGGGGAGCTGTTTTTT.

The CDR3 DNA is TGTGCCTGGAAGGGACAGGGGTATGGCTACACCTTC. The encoded protein is CAWKGQGYGYTF. The chain joins TRBV30 to TRBJ1-2; 10 nucleotides agree with TRBD1. Trimming at V came to 4 bases and at J to 5 bases, leaving 1 base not matched to a gene. There are 12 residues in the CDR3. Per germline, CDR1 GTSNPN and CDR2 SVGIG (reference sequence).

The chain joins TRBV19 to TRBJ2-7; a weak D match, TRBD1 (6 bases). Germline CDR1 and CDR2: LNHDA and SQIVND (reference sequence). Trimming pared 6 bases from V and 6 bases from J, leaving 15 bases between. This CDR3 spans 13 amino acids. In DNA, the CDR3 is TGTGCCAGTAGCCCGACAGGAATCAGCGAGCAGTACTTC. It codes for CASSPTGISEQYF.

This clone was found once. The V and J genes are TRBV7-8 and TRBJ2-5, with TRBD2 matching over 7 bases. The CDR3 has 13 amino acids. V dropped 4 bases and J dropped 4; count of bases not matched to a gene: 3. The germline CDR1 and CDR2 sequences are SGHVS and FQNEAQ. CDR3 in amino acids: CASSWGGRETQYF. The CDR3 DNA follows: TGTGCCAGCAGCTGGGGGGGGAGAGAGACCCAGTACTTC.

This chain uses TRBV28 with TRBJ1-1, with D possibly matching TRBD1 (6 bases). Trimming shortened V by 3 bases and J by 5 bases, and 13 bases separated the two germline ends. Looked up from germline, CDR1 is MDHEN and CDR2 is SYDVKM. The CDR3 totals 14 residues. The DNA for the CDR3 is TGTGCCAGCAGTTTCGAGGGGGTAGGGACTGAAGCTTTCTTT. Its translation is CASSFEGVGTEAFF.

This chain joins TRBV7-6 and TRBJ1-4, with TRBD1 matching over 7 bases. Germline CDR1 is SGHVS and CDR2 is FNYEAQ. This CDR3 has 18 amino acids. V was clipped by 1 base and J by 0 bases; unmatched bases: 8. DNA of the CDR3: TGTGCCAGCAGCTTAGGTGGTCCAGGGACAGCAACTAATGAAAAACTGTTTTTT. Its translation: CASSLGGPGTATNEKLFF.

The CDR3, as DNA: TGTGCCAGCAGTTCATCGACAGGGTACGAGCAGTACTTC. Protein: CASSSSTGYEQYF. The chain uses TRBV28 and TRBJ2-7, with 7 positions matching TRBD1. The V and J ends lost 4 bases and 4 bases, in that order; junction bases with no gene match: 4. Germline CDR1 is MDHEN and CDR2 is SYDVKM. This CDR3 contains 13 residues. The full variable domain, rest sourced from reference TRBV28 and TRBJ2-7, is DVKVTQSSRYLVKRTGEKVFLECVQDMDHENMFWYRQDPGLGLRLIYFSYDVKMKEKGDIPEGYSVSREKKERFSLILESASTNQTSMYLCASSSSTGYEQYFGPGTRLTVT.

The rearrangement joins TRBV7-2 to TRBJ2-1, with a possible D match to TRBD1 (5 bases). Germline V gives CDR1 SGHTA, CDR2 FQGNSA. Trimming stripped 1 base from V and 7 bases from J, with 14 bases between. The CDR3 consists of 15 residues. The CDR3 sequence: CASSLVGQGRNEQFF. CDR3 nucleotides: TGTGCCAGCAGCTTAGTTGGGCAGGGAAGAAATGAGCAGTTCTTC.

The V and J genes are TRBV11-2 and TRBJ2-1; 7 bases line up with TRBD2. Germline V gene data show CDR1 as SGHAT and CDR2 as FQNNGV. Trimming cost V 6 bases and J 4 bases; bases outside gene matches: 3. This CDR3 spans 13 amino acids. The CDR3 sequence is CASRGGSYNEQFF. Written as DNA, the CDR3 is TGTGCCAGCAGAGGCGGGAGTTACAATGAGCAGTTCTTC.

The rearrangement links TRBV29-1 to TRBJ2-5; 7 positions match TRBD1. Germline-derived CDR1 and CDR2 are SQVTM and ANQGSEA. This CDR3 comprises 12 residues. The V segment lost 4 bases and the J segment 8 bases; nucleotides outside the gene matches: 7. CDR3 sequence (DNA): TGCAGCGTTGTAGGGGGCAGGGGAACCCAGTACTTC. Protein product: CSVVGGRGTQYF.

CDR3 sequence (DNA): TGTGCCAGCTTCAGGGTCGGGGAAAAACTGTTTTTT. Translated: CASFRVGEKLFF. The V call is TRBV18, the J call TRBJ1-4, with D possibly being TRBD1 (5 bases). This CDR3 spans 12 amino acids. Trimming removed 7 bases from V and 8 bases from J, with 11 bases in between. CDR1 and CDR2 (germline): KGHSH, LQKENI.

The chain has TRBV5-5 and TRBJ2-2; D gene uncertain. CDR3 length: 14 residues. Trimming pared 1 base from V and 7 bases from J, leaving 11 bases between. CDR1 is SGHKS and CDR2 is YYEKEE in the germline V gene (reference sequence). The CDR3 nucleotides read TGTGCCAGCAGCTTGCGGCGGCGAGACGGGGAGCTGTTTTTT. It yields the protein CASSLRRRDGELFF.

The CDR3 region is CASTPPGPSNQPQHF. DNA of the CDR3: TGTGCCAGCACCCCCCCTGGCCCTAGCAATCAGCCCCAGCATTTT. The V gene is TRBV7-9, the J gene TRBJ1-5; D call uncertain. The CDR3 totals 15 residues. Germline V gives CDR1 SEHNR, CDR2 FQNEAQ (reference sequence). Trimming stripped 7 bases from V and 0 bases from J, with 13 bases between.

V is TRBV2 and J is TRBJ2-2; D uncertain. The CDR3 length is 14 residues. The germline V gene has CDR1 SNHLY and CDR2 FYNNEI. Trimming shortened V by 6 bases and J by 1 base, and 9 bases separated the two germline ends. CDR3 nucleotides: TGTGCCAGCAGCCTTACTCTGAACACCGGGGAGCTGTTTTTT. It encodes CASSLTLNTGELFF.

The chain couples TRBV7-2 to TRBJ1-3; 8 nucleotides line up with TRBD1. Germline V gene lookup returns CDR1 SGHTA and CDR2 FQGNSA. J lost 5 bases, V lost 5 bases, and 5 bases had no gene match. This CDR3 spans 14 amino acids. The CDR3 DNA reads as TGTGCCAGCAGCCACCGGACAGGGCGAAACACCATATATTTT. Protein product: CASSHRTGRNTIYF.

This chain connects TRBV5-1 to TRBJ2-7; D is unresolved. Germline CDR1 and CDR2: SGHRS and YFSETQ. The CDR3 is 16 residues long. Deletions cut 4 bases from V and 4 bases from J, with 21 bases between. The CDR3 nucleotides read TGCGCCAGCAGCGCGCCCTTTTCTCCTACTCCTTACGAGCAGTACTTC. As protein: CASSAPFSPTPYEQYF.

The rearrangement joins TRBV7-8 to TRBJ1-5; 8 nucleotides agree with TRBD1. V shed 5 bases and J 6 bases; nucleotides not matched to a gene: 3. Per germline, CDR1 SGHVS and CDR2 FQNEAQ. The CDR3 contains 13 residues. The CDR3 region has the DNA TGTGCCAGCAGCGCTCAGGGGGCTCAGCCCCAGCATTTT. It translates to CASSAQGAQPQHF.

The CDR3 sequence is CSVGAPGTSYEQYF. DNA of the CDR3: TGCAGCGTTGGGGCCCCCGGCACCTCCTACGAGCAGTACTTC. The J gene is TRBJ2-7, the V gene TRBV29-1; D not certain. Germline-derived CDR1 and CDR2 are SQVTM and ANQGSEA. V lost 4 bases, J lost 0 bases, and 13 bases lay in between. The length of the CDR3 is 14 residues.

The chain combines TRBV5-6 with TRBJ2-1, with D maybe TRBD2 (5 bases). Trimming pared 1 base from V and 12 bases from J, leaving 14 bases between. Germline values: CDR1 SGHDT, CDR2 YYEEEE. CDR3 length: 13 residues. CDR3 DNA sequence: TGTGCCAGCAGCTTGTTTGTCGGGCGGGTGCAGTTCTTC. It specifies CASSLFVGRVQFF.